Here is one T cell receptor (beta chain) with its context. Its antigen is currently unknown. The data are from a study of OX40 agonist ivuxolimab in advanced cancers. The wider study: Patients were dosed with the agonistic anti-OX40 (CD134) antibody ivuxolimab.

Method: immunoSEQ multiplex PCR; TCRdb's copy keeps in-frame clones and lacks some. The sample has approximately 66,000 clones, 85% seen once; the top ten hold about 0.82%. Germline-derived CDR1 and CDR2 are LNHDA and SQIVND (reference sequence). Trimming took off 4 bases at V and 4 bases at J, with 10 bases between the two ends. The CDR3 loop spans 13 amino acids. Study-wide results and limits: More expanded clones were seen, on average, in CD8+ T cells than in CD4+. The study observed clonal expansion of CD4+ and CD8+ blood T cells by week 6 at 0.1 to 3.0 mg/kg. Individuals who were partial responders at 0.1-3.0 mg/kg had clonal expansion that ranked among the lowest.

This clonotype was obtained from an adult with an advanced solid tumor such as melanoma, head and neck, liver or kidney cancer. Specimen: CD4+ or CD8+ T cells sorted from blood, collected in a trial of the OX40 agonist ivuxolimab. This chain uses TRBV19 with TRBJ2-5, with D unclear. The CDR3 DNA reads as TGTGCCAGTAGTAGTGGCTTTGGAGAGACCCAGTACTTC. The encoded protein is CASSSGFGETQYF.